Below are 5 T cell receptor beta chains sequenced from a single sample in a study of STAT5B mutations in CD4+ large granular lymphocyte leukemia. Produced via immunoSEQ multiplex PCR; TCRdb's table is partial and in-frame only. Here the sample spans about 22,000 clones, 78% being singletons. The sample was CD4+ T cells from blood buffy coats. Receptor source: a human donor in good health.

The chain employs TRBV5-1 and TRBJ1-6; D is perhaps TRBD1 (5 bases). V lost 4 bases and J lost 5, with 13 bases in between. There are 15 residues in the CDR3. Germline V gene lookup returns CDR1 SGHRS and CDR2 YFSETQ. CDR3 sequence: CASSQATVNNSPLHF. The CDR3 coding sequence is TGCGCCAGCAGCCAAGCGACAGTAAATAATTCACCCCTCCACTTT.

This chain's CDR3 is CASAPGAIETQYF. The CDR3 coding sequence is TGTGCCAGCGCCCCAGGGGCTATAGAGACCCAGTACTTC. The chain joins TRBV6-1 to TRBJ2-5; D perhaps matches TRBD1 (6 bases). The CDR3 consists of 13 residues. Germline V gene lookup returns CDR1 MNHNS and CDR2 SASEGT. V shed 8 bases and J shed 4 bases, with 14 bases lying between them.

The chain carries TRBV11-2 and TRBJ2-1, with unresolved D. The V end was cut by 1 base, the J end by 9 bases, with 10 bases between. The CDR3 runs to 13 residues. Germline CDR1 SGHAT, CDR2 FQNNGV. The CDR3 nucleotides read TGTGCCAGCAGCTTAGTCGGAGATCCTGAGCAGTTCTTC. Translation gives CASSLVGDPEQFF.

This chain uses TRBV7-6 with TRBJ1-4; D is ambiguous. The germline V gene has CDR1 SGHVS and CDR2 FNYEAQ. CDR3 length: 14 residues. V shed 3 bases and J shed 8 bases, with 13 bases lying between them. CDR3 protein: CASSFTRASEKLFF. In DNA form, the CDR3 reads TGTGCCAGCAGCTTTACCCGGGCCTCCGAAAAACTGTTTTTT.

The chain carries TRBV7-2 and TRBJ1-2, with a weak D call TRBD1 (5 bases). This CDR3 contains 13 residues. Trimming removed 0 bases at V and 5 bases at J, with 7 bases between. The germline V gene has CDR1 SGHTA and CDR2 FQGNSA. CDR3 nucleotides: TGTGCCAGCAGCTTAGCGAGACAGTATGGCTACACCTTC. Protein: CASSLARQYGYTF.